This is a list of T cell receptor beta chains from one sample in a study of human T cells and chemical hapten exposure. TCRdb reprocessed the RACE reads with MiXCR, giving one entry per CDR3 protein. The sample yields 180,000 or so distinct CDR3 sequences, about 20% seen once. The specimen was whole blood, collected in connection with sensitization to the hapten diphenylcyclopropenone (DPC). These receptors all come from a woman aged 45-65 years with alopecia areata. Some clones in this sample may be carry-over from other donors' samples. CDR3s include the opening cysteine and the closing phenylalanine or tryptophan. The listing skips clone size in some rows; elsewhere it reads once, few, many or a size class.

clone_size,v_call,cdr3_aa
few,TRBV7-8,CASSAVLAAPQETQYF
NA,TRBV29-1,CSVRRQRGLETQYF
NA,TRBV12-3/TRBV12-4,CASSFPRHSGNTIYF
NA,TRBV4-2,CASSPSSGSSSYEQYF
many,TRBV2,CASSAELAGGNGEQFF
few,TRBV2,CASSLIVDQYF
few,TRBV6-5,CASSYSSIILKTQYF
NA,TRBV5-1,CASSSPGQPEAFF
few,TRBV7-2,CASSLGPGTGWETQYF
NA,TRBV6-6,CASSFGGLTDTQYF
NA,TRBV7-9,CASSGGAGSYGYTF
few,TRBV3-1,CASSQGSLADQETQYF
few,TRBV5-1,CASSGLAGASYNEQFF
few,TRBV9,CASSNGLNGATDTQYF
few,TRBV5-1,CASSLASGTSGFKNIQYF
few,TRBV12-3/TRBV12-4,CASSFLGMNTEAFF
NA,TRBV18,CASSPGAGGDTEAFF